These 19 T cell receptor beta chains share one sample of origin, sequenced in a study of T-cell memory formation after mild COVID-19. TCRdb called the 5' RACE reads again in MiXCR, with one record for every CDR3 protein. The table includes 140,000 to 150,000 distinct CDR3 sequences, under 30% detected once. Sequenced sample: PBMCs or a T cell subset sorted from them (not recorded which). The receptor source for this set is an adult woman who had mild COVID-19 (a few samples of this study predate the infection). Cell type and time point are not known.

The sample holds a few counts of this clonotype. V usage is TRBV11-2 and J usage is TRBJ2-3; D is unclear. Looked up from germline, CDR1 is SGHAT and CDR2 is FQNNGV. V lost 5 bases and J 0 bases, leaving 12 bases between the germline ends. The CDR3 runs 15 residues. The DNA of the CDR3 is TGTGCCAGCAGCCTAAAGGGATTTAGCACAGATACGCAGTATTTT. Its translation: CASSLKGFSTDTQYF.

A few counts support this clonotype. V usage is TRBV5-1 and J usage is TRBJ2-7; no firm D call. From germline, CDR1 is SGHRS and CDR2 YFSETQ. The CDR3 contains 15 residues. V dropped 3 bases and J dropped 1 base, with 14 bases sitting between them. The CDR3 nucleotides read TGCGCCAGCAGCTCCGACGCGGTGAGGTCCTACGAGCAGTACTTC. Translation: CASSSDAVRSYEQYF.

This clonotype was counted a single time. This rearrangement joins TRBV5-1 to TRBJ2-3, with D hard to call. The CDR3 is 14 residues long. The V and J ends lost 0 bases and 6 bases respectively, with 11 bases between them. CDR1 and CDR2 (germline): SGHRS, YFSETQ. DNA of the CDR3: TGCGCCAGCAGCTTGGGCAGGACGGGCGATACGCAGTATTTT. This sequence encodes CASSLGRTGDTQYF.

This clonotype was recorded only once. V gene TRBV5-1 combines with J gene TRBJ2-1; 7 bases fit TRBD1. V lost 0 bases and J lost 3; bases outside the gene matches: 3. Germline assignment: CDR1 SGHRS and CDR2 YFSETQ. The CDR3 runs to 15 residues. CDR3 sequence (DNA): TGCGCCAGCAGCTTGGGCCGACAGGGCTACAATGAGCAGTTCTTC. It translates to CASSLGRQGYNEQFF.

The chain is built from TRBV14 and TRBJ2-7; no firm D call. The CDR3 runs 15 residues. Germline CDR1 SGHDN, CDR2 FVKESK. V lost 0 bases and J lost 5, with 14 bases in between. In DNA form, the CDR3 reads TGTGCCAGCAGCCAAGAACACCAAAGCCACCACGAGCAGTACTTC. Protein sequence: CASSQEHQSHHEQYF.

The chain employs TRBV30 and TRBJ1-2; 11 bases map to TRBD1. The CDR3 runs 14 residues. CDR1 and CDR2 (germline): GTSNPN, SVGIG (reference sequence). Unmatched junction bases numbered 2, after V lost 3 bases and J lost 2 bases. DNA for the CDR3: TGTGCCTGGAGCCGGACAGGGGGCAACTATGGCTACACCTTC. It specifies CAWSRTGGNYGYTF.

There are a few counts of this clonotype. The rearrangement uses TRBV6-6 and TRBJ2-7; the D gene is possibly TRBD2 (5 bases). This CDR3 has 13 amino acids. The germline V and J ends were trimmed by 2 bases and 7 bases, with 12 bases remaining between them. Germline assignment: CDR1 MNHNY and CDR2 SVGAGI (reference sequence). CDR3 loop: CASSYVGSGEQYF. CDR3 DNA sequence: TGTGCCAGCAGTTACGTGGGTTCGGGAGAGCAGTACTTC.

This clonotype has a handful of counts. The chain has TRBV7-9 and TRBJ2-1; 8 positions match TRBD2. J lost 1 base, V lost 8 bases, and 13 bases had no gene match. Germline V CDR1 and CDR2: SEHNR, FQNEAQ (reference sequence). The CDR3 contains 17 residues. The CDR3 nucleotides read TGTGCCAGCCAAACGGTCAGCGGGAGACAATCCTACAATGAGCAGTTCTTC. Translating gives CASQTVSGRQSYNEQFF.

The CDR3 DNA follows: TGTGCCAGCAGCCCCGGCGAAGCCTACGAGCAGTACTTC. Its protein product is CASSPGEAYEQYF. The gene calls are TRBV2 and TRBJ2-7; no firm D call. Per the germline V gene, CDR1 is SNHLY and CDR2 is FYNNEI. The CDR3 spans 13 residues. V was cut by 6 bases and J by 2 bases, with 11 bases left in between.

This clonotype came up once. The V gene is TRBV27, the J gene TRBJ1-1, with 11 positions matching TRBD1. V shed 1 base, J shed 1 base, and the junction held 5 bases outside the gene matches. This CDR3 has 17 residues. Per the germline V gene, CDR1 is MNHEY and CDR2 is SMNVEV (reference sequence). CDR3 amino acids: CASSLYSGQGENTEAFF. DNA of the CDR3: TGTGCCAGCAGTTTATATTCGGGACAGGGGGAGAACACTGAAGCTTTCTTT.

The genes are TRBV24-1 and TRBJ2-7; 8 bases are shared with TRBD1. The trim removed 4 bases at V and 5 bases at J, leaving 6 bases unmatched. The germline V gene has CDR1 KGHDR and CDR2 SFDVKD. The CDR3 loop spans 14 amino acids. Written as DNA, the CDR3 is TGTGCCACCAGTGACCCCACAGGGGGGAACGAGCAGTACTTC. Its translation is CATSDPTGGNEQYF.

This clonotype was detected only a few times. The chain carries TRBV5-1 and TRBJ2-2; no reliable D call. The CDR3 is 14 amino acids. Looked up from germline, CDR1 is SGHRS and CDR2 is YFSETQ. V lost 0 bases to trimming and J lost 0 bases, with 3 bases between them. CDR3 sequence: CASSLDSNTGELFF. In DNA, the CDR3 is TGCGCCAGCAGCTTGGATTCGAACACCGGGGAGCTGTTTTTT. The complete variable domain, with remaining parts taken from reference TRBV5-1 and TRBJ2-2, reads KAGVTQTPRYLIKTRGQQVTLSCSPISGHRSVSWYQQTPGQGLQFLFEYFSETQRNKGNFPGRFSGRQFSNSRSEMNVSTLELGDSALYLCASSLDSNTGELFFGEGSRLTVL.

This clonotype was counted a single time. Here the CDR3 reads CASSLDSGPTGELFF. The DNA for the CDR3 is TGTGCCAGCAGCTTGGATAGCGGGCCCACCGGGGAGCTGTTTTTT. The gene calls are TRBV5-6 and TRBJ2-2; 7 bases align to TRBD2. CDR3 length: 15 residues. Per the germline V gene, CDR1 is SGHDT and CDR2 is YYEEEE. V was clipped by 0 bases and J by 4 bases; unmatched bases: 3.

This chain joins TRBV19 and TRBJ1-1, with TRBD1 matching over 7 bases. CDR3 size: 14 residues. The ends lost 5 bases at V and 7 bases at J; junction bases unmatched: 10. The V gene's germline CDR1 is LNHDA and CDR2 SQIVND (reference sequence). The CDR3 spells CASSPYRGYGEAFF. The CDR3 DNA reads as TGTGCCAGTAGTCCCTACAGGGGATATGGTGAAGCTTTCTTT.

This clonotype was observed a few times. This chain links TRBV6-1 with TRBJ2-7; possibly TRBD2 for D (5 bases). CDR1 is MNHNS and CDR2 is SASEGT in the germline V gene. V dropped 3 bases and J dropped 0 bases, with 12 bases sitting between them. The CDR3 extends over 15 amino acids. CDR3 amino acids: CASSDRGLSSYEQYF. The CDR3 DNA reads TGTGCCAGCAGTGATCGCGGGCTAAGCTCCTACGAGCAGTACTTC.

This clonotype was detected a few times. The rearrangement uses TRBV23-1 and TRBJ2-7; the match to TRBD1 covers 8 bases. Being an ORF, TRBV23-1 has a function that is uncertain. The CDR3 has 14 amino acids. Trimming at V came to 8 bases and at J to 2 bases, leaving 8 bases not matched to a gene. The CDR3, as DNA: TGCGCCAGCGACGGACAGGGTTGCCCCTACGAGCAGTACTTC. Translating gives CASDGQGCPYEQYF.

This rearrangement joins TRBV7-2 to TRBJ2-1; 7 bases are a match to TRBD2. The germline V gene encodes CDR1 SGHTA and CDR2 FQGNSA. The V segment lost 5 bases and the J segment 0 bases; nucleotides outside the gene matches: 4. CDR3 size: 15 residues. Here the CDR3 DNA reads TGTGCCAGCAGCCTGGGACTAAGCTCCTACAATGAGCAGTTCTTC. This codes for CASSLGLSSYNEQFF.

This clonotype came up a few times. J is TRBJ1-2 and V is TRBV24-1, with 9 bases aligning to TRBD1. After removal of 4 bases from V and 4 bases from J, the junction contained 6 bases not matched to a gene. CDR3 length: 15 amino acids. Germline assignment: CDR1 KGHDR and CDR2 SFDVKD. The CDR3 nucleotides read TGTGCCACCAGTGAGCAGGACAGGGGCGTCTATGGCTACACCTTC. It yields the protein CATSEQDRGVYGYTF.

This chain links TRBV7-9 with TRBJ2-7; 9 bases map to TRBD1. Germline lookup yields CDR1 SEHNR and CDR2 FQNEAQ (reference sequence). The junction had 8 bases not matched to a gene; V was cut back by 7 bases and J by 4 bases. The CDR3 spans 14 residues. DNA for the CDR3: TGTGCCAGCAAGCAGGGACAGGGTATTTACGAGCAGTACTTC. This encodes CASKQGQGIYEQYF.